The entry that follows covers one T cell receptor beta chain sequence. This clonotype has ten or more counts. Its antigen is unknown. No much larger clone exists at a distance of one base, and base qualities are not known. These data originate in a study of Graves' ophthalmopathy and Graves' hyperthyroidism (dated by TCRdb to the late 2010s). With respect to the entire study: Peripheral blood samples were taken at the time of initial diagnosis, before any treatment was given. For independent validation, a separate cohort was made up of around 19 hyperthyroidism patients plus 17 patients who later progressed from hyperthyroidism to ophthalmopathy. The study used signatures of the TCR beta repertoire to tell Graves' ophthalmopathy apart from Graves' hyperthyroidism and to predict which patients would progress to ophthalmopathy. The roughly 99 discovery patients were divided at random into training and test sets in a 7:3 ratio. To explore V-J signatures that separate ophthalmopathy from hyperthyroidism, a discovery set of around 97 patients was enrolled, consisting of 40 to 45 with ophthalmopathy and under 65 with stable hyperthyroidism. T-cell repertoires of thyroid tissue and blood were compared in more than five hyperthyroidism patients. In total, around 130 blood samples were TCR-sequenced: approximately 40 ophthalmopathy, some 75 hyperthyroidism and some 17 hyperthyroidism-to-ophthalmopathy patients. After sampling, hyperthyroidism patients received methimazole starting at 30 mg daily, and ophthalmopathy patients received high-dose intravenous methylprednisolone. Overall study outcomes, separate from this receptor: In cross-validation, the 13-signature model distinguished ophthalmopathy from stable hyperthyroidism with about 90% sensitivity and about 81% specificity, while in the test set the corresponding values were about 80% and 75%. No statistical method was used to predetermine the sample size, and group allocation was not hidden from the investigators. In validation, the model predicted ophthalmopathy progression with less than 71% sensitivity and roughly 72% specificity; some 13 predicted patients were CT-confirmed with GO in a median of roughly 6.8 months. Most expanded thyroid clonotypes with frequency above 0.001 were also detected in blood, suggesting blood repertoires may reflect the thyroid immune response.

Ophthalmopathy patients had moderately to severely active disease, Clinical Activity Score of at least 3, NOSPECS grade of at least 4, and disease duration under 3 months. Patients with other autoimmune diseases, uncontrolled infections, pregnancy or lactation were excluded. Diagnosis relied on clinical symptoms, serum thyroxine, TRAb, thyroid ultrasound and orbital computed tomography. PBMCs were isolated from about 9 ml of fresh peripheral blood by Ficoll-Paque density gradient centrifugation. Trizol reagent was used to extract the total RNA, and its quality was then checked on an Agilent 2100 Bioanalyzer. For repertoire sequencing, the TCR beta CDR3 regions were amplified from RNA transcripts. The first round of RT-PCR was done with HTBI primers and the Qiagen OneStep RT-PCR kit, and was followed by a second round of multiplex PCR, then size selection and purification. Sequencing of the libraries was carried out on an Illumina HiSeq2000 in paired-end mode with 100 bp reads. The study's own analysis went as follows. Reads were processed with SOAPnuke, discarding reads with adapters, uncalled bases, mean Phred below 15, or no exact constant-primer or identifier match. COPE v1.2.5 was used to merge high-quality paired reads. Clonotypes were defined as unique nucleotide sequences and were aligned to IMGT TRB V, D and J references using MiTCR v1.1. Only V-J combinations with frequency above 0.0001 were analysed, covering around 99% of repertoires. For each V-J combination, a TCR clonal expansion and chaos score was defined as F50 clonal expansion divided by the chaos observed in the TCRdist matrix. Welch's t-statistics and random forest were used to narrow the features down to 10 to 15 V-J combinations, which were then fed into a naive Bayes classifier. The similarity between thyroid and blood repertoires was quantified using the Morisita-Horn index. Using fastp at Q25 and MiXCR, TCRdb reprocessed the public reads and kept productive beta chains. Each entry is one CDR3 protein sequence, shown with its most common DNA and genes. The V and J calls come from TCRdb's annotation, not from the publication. The sample table contains approximately 460,000 distinct CDR3 sequences; only one count was recorded for around 14% of them. About 9.4% of the sample goes to the ten largest clones.

The receptor comes from a woman aged 25 to 39 with Graves' ophthalmopathy. Donor details come from another sample of the same person, matched by shared clones. Sequencing was done on a sample of blood.

The CDR3 region has the sequence CATSRVWGDRGGYSNQPQHF. The nucleotide sequence reads TGTGCCACCAGCAGAGTGTGGGGAGACAGGGGTGGATATAGCAATCAGCCCCAGCATTTT. The chain employs TRBV15 and TRBJ1-5; TRBD1 matches 8 bases in the middle. CDR1 and CDR2 are drawn from the germline V gene (reference sequence): LNHNV, YYDKDF. V lost 1 base and J lost 0 bases, and the count of bases not matched to a germline gene is 14. The CDR3 sequence holds 20 residues, the cysteine and phenylalanine included. The only DNA kept is the CDR3, 60 bases in frame from the first base.